This entry lists 16 T cell receptor beta chains sequenced from one sample in a study of blood T cell repertoires in COVID-19. TCRdb's table, derived via immunoSEQ multiplex PCR, lists solely in-frame clones and lacks some. The sample consists of about 170,000 clones, around 86% of them appearing once. Material: peripheral blood. These receptors originate from a man between 65 and 80 years old with acute or convalescent COVID-19.

There are a few counts of this clone. This chain connects TRBV18 to TRBJ1-4; 8 bases match TRBD1. The CDR3 consists of 14 residues. After removal of 3 bases from V and 7 bases from J, the junction contained 4 bases not matched to a gene. The germline CDR1 and CDR2 sequences are KGHSH and LQKENI. CDR3 sequence: CASSPDRGGEKLFF. DNA for the CDR3: TGTGCCAGCTCACCCGACAGGGGAGGTGAAAAACTGTTTTTT. Combining the CDR3 with reference TRBV18 and TRBJ1-4 gives the whole variable domain NAGVMQNPRHLVRRRGQEARLRCSPMKGHSHVYWYRQLPEEGLKFMVYLQKENIIDESGMPKERFSAEFPKEGPSILRIQQVVRGDSAAYFCASSPDRGGEKLFFGSGTQLSVL.

J is TRBJ1-3 and V is TRBV29-1; 8 positions match TRBD1. With 7 bases clipped from V and 3 bases from J, the junction kept 5 bases outside the gene matches. CDR1 and CDR2 from the germline V gene are SQVTM and ANQGSEA. The CDR3 length is 13 residues. Here the CDR3 DNA reads TGCAGCGGTCAGGGGGCAGGTGGAAACACCATATATTTT. Translated: CSGQGAGGNTIYF.

The V call is TRBV5-1, the J call TRBJ2-1; 8 bases agree with TRBD2. Germline CDR1 is SGHRS and CDR2 is YFSETQ. Unmatched junction bases numbered 12, after V lost 4 bases and J lost 6 bases. This CDR3 region has 16 residues. CDR3 amino acids: CASSPPGLGAGNEQFF. The CDR3 region has the DNA TGCGCCAGCAGCCCACCGGGACTAGGTGCCGGCAATGAGCAGTTCTTC.

The J gene is TRBJ2-5, the V gene TRBV11-2, with 11 bases identical to TRBD2. V lost 4 bases and J lost 5; bases outside the gene matches: 15. This CDR3 spans 18 amino acids. Per the germline V gene, CDR1 is SGHAT and CDR2 is FQNNGV. For the CDR3, the DNA is TGTGCCAGCAGCTCCACCCATTTACTAGCGGGAGTCGGTGAGACCCAGTACTTC. Protein: CASSSTHLLAGVGETQYF.

The rearrangement links TRBV11-3 to TRBJ1-1; D is undetermined. V lost 0 bases to trimming and J lost 3 bases, with 5 bases between them. Germline V lookup: CDR1 SGHNT, CDR2 YENEEA. This CDR3 contains 13 residues. The CDR3 sequence is CASSLDQDTEAFF. CDR3 bases: TGTGCCAGCAGCTTAGATCAGGACACTGAAGCTTTCTTT.

Here the CDR3 DNA reads TGTGCCAGCAGTCCGGGGACAGGGGTAAACTATGGCTACACCTTC. Translation gives CASSPGTGVNYGYTF. The chain combines TRBV27 with TRBJ1-2; 10 bases line up with TRBD1. After removal of 5 bases from V and 2 bases from J, the junction contained 5 bases not matched to a gene. Germline V CDR1 and CDR2: MNHEY, SMNVEV (reference sequence). The CDR3 consists of 15 residues.

The V and J genes are TRBV29-1 and TRBJ1-5, with a tentative D call TRBD1 (6 bases). The V gene lost 5 bases and the J gene lost 5 bases, with 13 bases spanning the gap. The CDR3 length is 13 residues. The germline V gene has CDR1 SQVTM and CDR2 ANQGSEA. This chain's CDR3 is CSVTDSGDQPQHF. CDR3 bases: TGCAGCGTTACGGACAGTGGGGATCAGCCCCAGCATTTT.

The V and J genes are TRBV11-2 and TRBJ2-7, with D tentatively TRBD2 (6 bases). Per germline, CDR1 SGHAT and CDR2 FQNNGV. V dropped 1 base and J dropped 6 bases, with 13 bases sitting between them. The length of the CDR3 is 14 residues. For the CDR3, the DNA is TGTGCCAGCAGCTTAGGCGGGGCCGCCAGCGAGCAGTACTTC. Protein sequence: CASSLGGAASEQYF.

This chain joins TRBV6-2 or TRBV6-3 and TRBJ1-1; 7 nucleotides line up with TRBD1. CDR1 and CDR2 (germline): MNHEY, SVGEGT. The V and J ends lost 2 bases and 0 bases, in that order; junction bases with no gene match: 6. The CDR3 covers 16 residues. This chain's CDR3 is CASSYRRDSLNTEAFF. The CDR3 coding sequence is TGTGCCAGCAGTTACAGAAGGGACAGCTTGAACACTGAAGCTTTCTTT.

This chain joins TRBV27 and TRBJ2-4; the match to TRBD1 covers 10 bases. After removal of 5 bases from V and 1 base from J, the junction contained 8 bases not matched to a gene. CDR1 and CDR2 from the germline V gene are MNHEY and SMNVEV (reference sequence). The CDR3 loop spans 17 amino acids. The CDR3 DNA reads TGTGCCAGCAGTCCCCGACAGGGGGCGACGGCCAAAAACATTCAGTACTTC. Amino acids: CASSPRQGATAKNIQYF.

The chain recombines TRBV4-1 with TRBJ2-7; tentative D call: TRBD1 (7 bases). CDR3 length: 15 amino acids. V was cut by 0 bases and J by 3 bases, with 12 bases left in between. Germline loops: CDR1 MGHRA, CDR2 YSYEKL. The chain's CDR3 is CASSQDDREVYEQYF. CDR3 sequence (DNA): TGCGCCAGCAGCCAAGATGACAGGGAGGTCTACGAGCAGTACTTC.

This chain uses TRBV5-8 with TRBJ2-7; D may be TRBD2 (7 bases). The CDR3 is made up of 14 amino acids. The germline V and J ends were trimmed by 5 bases and 2 bases, with 14 bases remaining between them. Germline V gives CDR1 SGHTS, CDR2 YDEGEE. The CDR3 DNA sequence: TGTGCCAGCAGTCTAGGGGGGAGGGCCTACGAGCAGTACTTC. Translated, it gives CASSLGGRAYEQYF. The whole variable domain, remainder taken from reference TRBV5-8 and TRBJ2-7, is EAGVTQSPTHLIKTRGQQATLRCSPISGHTSVYWYQQALGLGLQFLLWYDEGEERNRGNFPPRFSGRQFPNYSSELNVNALELEDSALYLCASSLGGRAYEQYFGPGTRLTVT.

The sample holds a few counts of this clone. The chain combines TRBV27 with TRBJ1-5; D not certain. This CDR3 is 14 amino acids long. CDR1 and CDR2 (germline): MNHEY, SMNVEV (reference sequence). V lost 5 bases and J 1 base, leaving 9 bases between the germline ends. CDR3 nucleotide sequence: TGTGCCAGCAGTCCCCTCTCCAGCAATCAGCCCCAGCATTTT. Amino acid sequence: CASSPLSSNQPQHF.

The chain employs TRBV6-6 and TRBJ1-5; D uncertain. Trimming took off 2 bases at V and 0 bases at J, with 11 bases between the two ends. The V gene's germline CDR1 is MNHNY and CDR2 SVGAGI (reference sequence). This CDR3 has 16 amino acids. CDR3 nucleotide sequence: TGTGCCAGCAGTTACCCCCTCACAAATAGCAATCAGCCCCAGCATTTT. It yields the protein CASSYPLTNSNQPQHF.

V is TRBV9 and J is TRBJ1-6; perhaps TRBD1 as D (5 bases). Deletions cut 4 bases from V and 9 bases from J, with 20 bases between. Germline loops: CDR1 SGDLS, CDR2 YYNGEE. This CDR3 contains 16 residues. CDR3 nucleotides: TGTGCCAGCAGCCCGGGGGTACAGTATAATAGTTCACCCCTCCACTTT. It codes for CASSPGVQYNSSPLHF.

The rearrangement joins TRBV10-3 to TRBJ1-5; D remains ambiguous. Germline-derived CDR1 and CDR2 are ENHRY and SYGVKD. CDR3 length: 13 residues. Trimming took off 8 bases at V and 2 bases at J, with 10 bases between the two ends. CDR3 DNA sequence: TGTGCCATCGCGGGGAGTGGCAATCAGCCCCAGCATTTT. This codes for CAIAGSGNQPQHF.